The present T cell receptor (beta chain) was sequenced within a study of blood T cell repertoires in COVID-19. Across the study: Acute and convalescent COVID-19 specimens originated in the United States, Italy and Spain.

Per the original data handling: Amplifying reference gene primers gave estimates of nucleated cell counts. Sequencing used immunoSEQ multiplex PCR; TCRdb keeps in-frame clones, though not all of them. That table is the source of V, J and clone size, and D and trimming were worked out from the DNA. The sample contains 360,000 or so clones, roughly 89% of which appear only once. Germline loops: CDR1 SGHTA, CDR2 FQGNSA. The CDR3 runs to 14 residues. V gave up 5 bases and J gave up 2 bases; unmatched junction bases: 5. Sequenced sample: peripheral blood. This TCR derives from a man aged 18 to 29 with active or convalescent COVID-19. The V and J genes are TRBV7-2 and TRBJ1-2; TRBD1 matches at 7 bases. The CDR3 protein is CASSATGINYGYTF. DNA of the CDR3: TGTGCCAGCAGCGCGACAGGGATCAACTATGGCTACACCTTC.